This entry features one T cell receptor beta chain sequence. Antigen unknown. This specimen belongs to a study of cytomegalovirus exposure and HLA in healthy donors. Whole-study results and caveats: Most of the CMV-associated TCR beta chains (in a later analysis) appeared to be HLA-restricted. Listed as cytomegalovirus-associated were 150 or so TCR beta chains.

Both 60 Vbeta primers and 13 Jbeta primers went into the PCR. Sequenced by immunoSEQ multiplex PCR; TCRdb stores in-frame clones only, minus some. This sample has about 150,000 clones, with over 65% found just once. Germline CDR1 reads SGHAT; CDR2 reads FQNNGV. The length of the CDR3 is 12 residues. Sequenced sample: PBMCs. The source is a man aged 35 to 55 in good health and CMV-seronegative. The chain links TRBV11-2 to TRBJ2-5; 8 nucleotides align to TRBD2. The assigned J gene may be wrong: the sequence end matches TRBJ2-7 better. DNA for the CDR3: TGTGCCAGCAGTGGACTAGCCCACGAGCAGTACTTC. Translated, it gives CASSGLAHEQYF.